The 10 T cell receptor beta chains below come from one sample, sequenced in a study of memory CD8 T cells in hepatitis C reinfection. The time point: pre-reinfection, 55 to 20 weeks before reinfection detection. Sorted cells were sequenced directly ex vivo without any in vitro expansion. TCRdb keeps only in-frame clones here, not all; method: immunoSEQ multiplex PCR. The sample holds over 50,000 clones, roughly nine tenths seen once. The sample consisted of naive CD8+ T cells sorted from blood. Source of these receptors: a man in his late teens or twenties with hepatitis C virus infection.

This sequence joins TRBV27 and TRBJ2-7; 13 nucleotides agree with TRBD2. J was trimmed by 5 bases and V by 3 bases; bases with no gene match: 4. Looked up from germline, CDR1 is MNHEY and CDR2 is SMNVEV (reference sequence). CDR3 length equals 15 residues. Here the CDR3 reads CASSFWGLAGNEQYF. Here the CDR3 DNA reads TGTGCCAGCAGTTTTTGGGGACTAGCGGGAAACGAGCAGTACTTC.

The chain joins TRBV7-9 to TRBJ2-5, with a tentative D call TRBD2 (7 bases). V was cut by 4 bases and J by 7 bases, with 19 bases left in between. From germline, CDR1 is SEHNR and CDR2 FQNEAQ (reference sequence). This CDR3 is built from 15 residues. The CDR3 sequence is CASSWGAGAFGTQYF. The CDR3 region has the DNA TGTGCCAGCAGCTGGGGGGCGGGGGCTTTCGGGACCCAGTACTTC.

The chain couples TRBV11-1 to TRBJ2-7; TRBD2 might be the D (5 bases). V gave up 5 bases and J gave up 4 bases, with 18 bases separating them. The CDR3 loop spans 15 amino acids. CDR1 and CDR2 (germline): SGHAT, FQDESV (reference sequence). CDR3 bases: TGTGCCAGCAGCCTCGGGCGAGGGCTCCCGTACGAGCAGTACTTC. As protein: CASSLGRGLPYEQYF. Together with reference TRBV11-1 and TRBJ2-7, the CDR3 gives the full variable domain: EAEVAQSPRYKITEKSQAVAFWCDPISGHATLYWYRQILGQGPELLVQFQDESVVDDSQLPKDRFSAERLKGVDSTLKIQPAELGDSAMYLCASSLGRGLPYEQYFGPGTRLTVT.

This chain connects TRBV4-1 to TRBJ1-4; D not certain. This CDR3 is built from 15 residues. Trimming took off 1 base at V and 4 bases at J, with 10 bases between the two ends. Germline V lookup: CDR1 MGHRA, CDR2 YSYEKL. The CDR3 here is CASSQVENDNEKLFF. The CDR3 region has the DNA TGCGCCAGCAGCCAAGTTGAGAATGATAATGAAAAACTGTTTTTT.

The rearrangement uses TRBV27 and TRBJ2-1, with no clear D. This CDR3 region has 16 residues. Germline values: CDR1 MNHEY, CDR2 SMNVEV (reference sequence). The V end was cut by 4 bases, the J end by 3 bases, with 16 bases between. The DNA of the CDR3 is TGTGCCAGCAGTTCCTCGACTGAATACAACTACAATGAGCAGTTCTTC. It encodes CASSSSTEYNYNEQFF.

The rearrangement uses TRBV27 and TRBJ2-5; D is unclear. This CDR3 has 15 amino acids. The V end lost 4 bases, the J end lost 5 bases, and 17 bases lay between the germline ends. Germline CDR1 reads MNHEY; CDR2 reads SMNVEV (reference sequence). CDR3 nucleotides: TGTGCCAGCAGTTCCGTGTACACGGTCGGGGAGACCCAGTACTTC. It specifies CASSSVYTVGETQYF.

This clone appeared once. This sequence joins TRBV27 and TRBJ2-7, with D perhaps TRBD2 (6 bases). Per germline, CDR1 MNHEY and CDR2 SMNVEV (reference sequence). This CDR3 has 16 residues. Trimming removed 4 bases from V and 2 bases from J, with 18 bases in between. CDR3 sequence reads: CASSSGDGVSPYEQYF. DNA of the CDR3: TGTGCCAGCAGTTCGGGGGACGGAGTTAGCCCCTACGAGCAGTACTTC.

The genes are TRBV2 and TRBJ2-2; 10 nucleotides match TRBD2. The V gene's germline CDR1 is SNHLY and CDR2 FYNNEI. This CDR3 has 15 amino acids. With 6 bases clipped from V and 6 bases from J, the junction kept 7 bases outside the gene matches. The CDR3 protein is CASRFLAGAPGELFF. The CDR3 coding sequence is TGTGCCAGCAGATTCCTAGCGGGGGCCCCCGGGGAGCTGTTTTTT.

The chain couples TRBV7-2 to TRBJ2-7, with 8 bases lining up with TRBD1. V lost 0 bases and J lost 3; bases outside the gene matches: 4. Per the germline V gene, CDR1 is SGHTA and CDR2 is FQGNSA. The CDR3 loop spans 15 amino acids. This chain's CDR3 is CASSLARGLIYEQYF. For the CDR3, the DNA is TGTGCCAGCAGCTTAGCCAGGGGGCTTATCTACGAGCAGTACTTC.

The chain combines TRBV5-5 with TRBJ1-1; no clear D. The CDR3 extends over 14 amino acids. The V end was cut by 0 bases, the J end by 4 bases, with 10 bases between. Looked up from germline, CDR1 is SGHKS and CDR2 is YYEKEE (reference sequence). CDR3: CASSLAERGTEAFF. CDR3 coding DNA: TGTGCCAGCAGCTTGGCCGAACGGGGCACTGAAGCTTTCTTT. The full variable domain, its missing parts supplied by reference TRBV5-5 and TRBJ1-1, is DAGVTQSPTHLIKTRGQQVTLRCSPISGHKSVSWYQQVLGQGPQFIFQYYEKEERGRGNFPDRFSARQFPNYSSELNVNALLLGDSALYLCASSLAERGTEAFFGQGTRLTVV.